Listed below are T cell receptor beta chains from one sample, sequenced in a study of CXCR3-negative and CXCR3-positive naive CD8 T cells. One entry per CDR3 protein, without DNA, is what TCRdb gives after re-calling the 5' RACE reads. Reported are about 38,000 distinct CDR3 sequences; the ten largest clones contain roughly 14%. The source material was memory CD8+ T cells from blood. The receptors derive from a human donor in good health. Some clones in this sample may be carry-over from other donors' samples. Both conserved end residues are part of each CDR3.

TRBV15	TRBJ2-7	CATSTGDEQYF
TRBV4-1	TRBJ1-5	CASSPTGNQPHHF
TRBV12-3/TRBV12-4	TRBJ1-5	CASSPWTAPGPKSNQPQHF
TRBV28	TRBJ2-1	CASSRQGPNNEQFF
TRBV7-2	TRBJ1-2	CASRPLRTGSSGGYTF
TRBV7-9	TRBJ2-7	CASSRTPQPEQYF
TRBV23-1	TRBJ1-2	CASDSATLRLNYGYTF
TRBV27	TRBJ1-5	CASSLSQGLNQPQHF
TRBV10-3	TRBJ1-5	CAISDGSVYQPQHF
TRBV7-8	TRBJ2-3	CASSLSGSWDLAPSTDTQYF
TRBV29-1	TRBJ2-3	CSVNRQGRTDTQYF
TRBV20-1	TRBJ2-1	CSASSYSSSYNEQFF
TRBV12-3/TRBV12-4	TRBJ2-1	CASSLAGAGLNEQFF
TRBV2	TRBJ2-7	CASSEARVWGYEQYF
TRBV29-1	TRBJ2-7	CSVVSGGALNF
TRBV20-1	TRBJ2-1	CSARDLVSGYNEQFF
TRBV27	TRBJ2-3	CASSSLDSWDTQYF
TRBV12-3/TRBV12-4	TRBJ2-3	CASSLGGATDTQYF
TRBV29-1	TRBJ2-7	CSVAGYSSSYEQYF
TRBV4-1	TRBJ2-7	CASSQEGLNSYEQYF
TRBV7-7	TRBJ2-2	CASSPGQGIVGRELFF
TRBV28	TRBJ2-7	CASRVRDSSYEQYF
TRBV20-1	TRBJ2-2	CSAWDRATGELFF
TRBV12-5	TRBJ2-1	CASDRILSNSKNEQFF
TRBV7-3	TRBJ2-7	CASSFYRGYEQYF
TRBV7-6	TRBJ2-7	CASSLGAGGPGQYF
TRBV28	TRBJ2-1	CASRQRAGNEQFF
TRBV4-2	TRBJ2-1	CASSQEPGREVDEQFF
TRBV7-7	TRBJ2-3	CASSLGASDTQYF
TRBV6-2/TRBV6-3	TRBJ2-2	CASSYVGGRTGELFF